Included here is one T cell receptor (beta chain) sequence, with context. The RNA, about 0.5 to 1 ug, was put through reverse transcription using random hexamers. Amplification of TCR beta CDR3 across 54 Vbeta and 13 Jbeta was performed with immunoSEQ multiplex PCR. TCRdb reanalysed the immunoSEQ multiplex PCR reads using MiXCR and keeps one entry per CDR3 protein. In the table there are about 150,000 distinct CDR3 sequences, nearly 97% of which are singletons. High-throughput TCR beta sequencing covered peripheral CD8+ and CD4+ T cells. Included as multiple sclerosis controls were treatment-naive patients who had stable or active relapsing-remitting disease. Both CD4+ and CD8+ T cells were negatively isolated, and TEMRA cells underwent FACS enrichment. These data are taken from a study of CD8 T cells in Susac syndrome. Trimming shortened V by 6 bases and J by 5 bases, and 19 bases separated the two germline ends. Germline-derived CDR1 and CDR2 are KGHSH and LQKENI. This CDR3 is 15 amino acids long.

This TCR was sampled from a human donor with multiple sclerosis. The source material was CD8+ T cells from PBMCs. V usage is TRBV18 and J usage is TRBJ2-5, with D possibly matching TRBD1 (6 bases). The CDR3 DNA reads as TGTGCCAGCTCCCTAAGCAACAGGGAAGCGGAGACCCAGTACTTC. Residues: CASSLSNREAETQYF.